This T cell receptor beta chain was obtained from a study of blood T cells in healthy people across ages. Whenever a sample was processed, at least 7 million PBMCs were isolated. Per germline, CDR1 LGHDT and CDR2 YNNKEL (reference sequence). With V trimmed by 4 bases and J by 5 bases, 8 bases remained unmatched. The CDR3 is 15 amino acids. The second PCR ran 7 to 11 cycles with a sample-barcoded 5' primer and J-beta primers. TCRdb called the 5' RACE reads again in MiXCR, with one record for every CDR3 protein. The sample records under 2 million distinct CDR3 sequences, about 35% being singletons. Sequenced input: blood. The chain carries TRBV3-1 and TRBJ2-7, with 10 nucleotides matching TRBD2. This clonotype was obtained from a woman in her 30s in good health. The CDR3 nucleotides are TGTGCCAGCAGCCCCCCGGGACTAGCGATTCACGAGCAGTACTTC. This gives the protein CASSPPGLAIHEQYF.